Shown below are 13 T cell receptor beta chains from a single sample sequenced in a study of cytomegalovirus exposure and HLA in healthy donors. The PCR contained 60 Vbeta and 13 Jbeta primers. Sequencing used immunoSEQ multiplex PCR; TCRdb keeps in-frame clones, though not all of them. The sample includes approximately 170,000 clones, around 81% of them seen just once. Input material: PBMCs. Receptor source: a man in his forties or fifties in good health and CMV-seronegative.

The J gene is TRBJ2-7, the V gene TRBV7-9; D not certain. This CDR3 is built from 11 residues. V lost 1 base to trimming and J lost 5 bases, with 3 bases between them. Germline V gives CDR1 SEHNR, CDR2 FQNEAQ (reference sequence). CDR3 region: CASSLVDEQYF. For the CDR3, the DNA is TGTGCCAGCAGCTTAGTCGACGAGCAGTACTTC. Based on the CDR3 plus reference TRBV7-9 and TRBJ2-7, the full variable domain is DTGVSQNPRHKITKRGQNVTFRCDPISEHNRLYWYRQTLGQGPEFLTYFQNEAQLEKSRLLSDRFSAERPKGSFSTLEIQRTEQGDSAMYLCASSLVDEQYFGPGTRLTVT.

The chain couples TRBV27 to TRBJ2-6; 7 bases align to TRBD1. The germline V gene has CDR1 MNHEY and CDR2 SMNVEV (reference sequence). The CDR3 runs to 16 residues. V was clipped by 5 bases and J by 2 bases; unmatched bases: 6. CDR3 in amino acids: CASSIVQGAGANVLTF. The CDR3 DNA reads TGTGCCAGCAGTATTGTTCAGGGGGCTGGGGCCAACGTCCTGACTTTC.

This clone was seen just once. The chain employs TRBV5-1 and TRBJ2-1; maybe TRBD1 (5 bases). Germline V gene data show CDR1 as SGHRS and CDR2 as YFSETQ. Trimming took 2 bases from V and 0 from J, leaving 12 bases between them. This CDR3 is built from 16 residues. The chain's CDR3 is CASSFQGPGSYNEQFF. The DNA of the CDR3 is TGCGCCAGCAGCTTCCAGGGCCCAGGCTCCTACAATGAGCAGTTCTTC.

The gene calls are TRBV5-6 and TRBJ2-1, with a possible D match to TRBD1 (6 bases). Trimming stripped 0 bases from V and 0 bases from J, with 10 bases between. The CDR3 contains 16 residues. Germline V lookup: CDR1 SGHDT, CDR2 YYEEEE. The CDR3 sequence is CASSLERGYSYNEQFF. The CDR3 DNA sequence: TGTGCCAGCAGCTTGGAAAGGGGGTACTCCTACAATGAGCAGTTCTTC.

This clone was counted once. An end of the junction differs from the germline gene, which may be a read error. V usage is TRBV19 and J usage is TRBJ2-6, with D tentatively TRBD1 (5 bases). Germline CDR1 LNHDA, CDR2 SQIVND (reference sequence). This CDR3 comprises 16 residues. The CDR3 DNA follows: TGTGCCAGTAGTATTATCACATCTTCTGGGGCCAACGGCCTGACTTTC. Encoded protein: CASSIITSSGANGLTF.

The CDR3 nucleotides read TGCGCCAGCAGCTTGGGGGCCGGGAGAGGGACAGATACGCAGTATTTT. Translated, it gives CASSLGAGRGTDTQYF. V and J are TRBV5-1 and TRBJ2-3; tentative D call: TRBD2 (6 bases). CDR1 and CDR2 (germline): SGHRS, YFSETQ. The length of the CDR3 is 16 residues. Between the trimmed V and J ends, which lost 0 bases and 3 bases, there was a span of 14 bases.

The chain recombines TRBV18 with TRBJ2-1; the match to TRBD2 covers 12 bases. J was trimmed by 7 bases and V by 6 bases; bases with no gene match: 16. Germline values: CDR1 KGHSH, CDR2 LQKENI. The CDR3 runs to 18 residues. The CDR3: CASSWLLTSGSGTNEQFF. DNA of the CDR3: TGTGCCAGCTCGTGGTTGCTGACTAGCGGGAGTGGTACAAATGAGCAGTTCTTC.

V is TRBV7-9 and J is TRBJ2-3; D is ambiguous. Germline V gene lookup returns CDR1 SEHNR and CDR2 FQNEAQ (reference sequence). There are 11 residues in the CDR3. The V gene lost 7 bases and the J gene lost 6 bases, with 8 bases spanning the gap. The CDR3 DNA reads TGTGCCAGCATAATCGGGGATACGCAGTATTTT. Translated: CASIIGDTQYF.

The chain couples TRBV29-1 to TRBJ2-7, with 10 bases matching TRBD1. This CDR3 contains 15 residues. Germline V lookup: CDR1 SQVTM, CDR2 ANQGSEA. V lost 4 bases to trimming and J lost 2 bases; unmatched junction nucleotides: 8. The CDR3 DNA follows: TGCAGCGTTGGGGGACCGGGACAGGGGCCCTACGAGCAGTACTTC. Protein product: CSVGGPGQGPYEQYF.

The rearrangement links TRBV4-2 to TRBJ2-5, with TRBD2 matching over 7 bases. V trimming: 4 bases; J trimming: 4 bases; junction bases outside the gene matches: 6. CDR1 and CDR2 (germline): LGHNA, YNFKEQ. There are 14 residues in the CDR3. In DNA, the CDR3 is TGTGCCAGCAGCCTTGGACTAGTCGGAGAGACCCAGTACTTC. The encoded protein is CASSLGLVGETQYF.

The chain couples TRBV5-4 to TRBJ2-1; 12 nucleotides align to TRBD2. The CDR3 runs to 16 residues. Germline trimming cut 4 bases from V and 8 bases from J; bases unmatched to any gene: 10. From germline, CDR1 is SGHNT and CDR2 YYREEE (reference sequence). The CDR3 DNA is TGTGCCAGCAGCCCGACTAGCGGGAGAGGGAGCGATGAGCAGTTCTTC. Protein sequence: CASSPTSGRGSDEQFF.

This clone was picked up one time. The chain carries TRBV19 and TRBJ2-7; 8 nucleotides match TRBD2. CDR1 and CDR2 (germline): LNHDA, SQIVND (reference sequence). The CDR3 totals 13 residues. The CDR3 loop reads CASSIASGRALNV. CDR3 nucleotides: TGTGCCAGTAGTATAGCCTCCGGGAGGGCCTTGAACGTC.

CDR3 sequence (DNA): TGCGCCAGCAGCCAGATAGGACTAGCGGGAATAGCCAAAAACATTCAGTACTTC. Its translation is CASSQIGLAGIAKNIQYF. The V and J genes are TRBV4-1 and TRBJ2-4; 12 bases match TRBD2. The CDR3 totals 18 residues. Germline V gene data show CDR1 as MGHRA and CDR2 as YSYEKL. The trim removed 3 bases at V and 0 bases at J, leaving 6 bases unmatched.